This record concerns one T cell receptor beta chain sequence. What this receptor recognizes is not known. The record has no base qualities; no much larger clone is one base away. Amplification of TCR beta CDR3 regions was carried out from RNA transcripts. For the first round of RT-PCR on the TCR CDR3, the HTBI primer set was used together with the Qiagen OneStep RT-PCR kit. Libraries were constructed in a second round of multiplex PCR, after which size selection and purification were performed. Sequencing of the libraries was done on an Illumina HiSeq2000 using paired-end 100 bp reads. The source study handled its data this way. SOAPnuke was used to process the raw data, removing reads that contained adapters or uncalled bases, had a mean Phred below 15, or lacked an exact match to the constant primer or identifier. High-quality paired reads were merged with COPE v1.2.5, and unique nucleotide sequences were defined as clonotypes. MiTCR v1.1 was used to align clonotypes to the IMGT TRBV, TRBD and TRBJ reference segments. The analysis included only V-J combinations with a frequency above 0.0001, which together covered 99% to 99.2% of the repertoires. The TCS score was defined as the ratio of F50 (clonal expansion) to E x V (chaos), calculated using BLOSUM62-based TCRdist between CDR3 peptides within each V-J. Welch's t-statistics and random forest reduced around 510 V-J features to about 13, which were used in a naive Bayes classifier (R e1071). The similarity between thyroid and blood repertoires was quantified using the Morisita-Horn index. TCRdb took the public reads, trimmed them with fastp at Q25, ran MiXCR for clone calling and kept in-frame beta chains. Rows are combined by CDR3 protein, so each entry shows the most common genes and DNA. The V and J calls and clone size come from TCRdb's table, not from the authors' own analysis. Recorded for this sample are 550,000 to 700,000 distinct CDR3 sequences; roughly 50% of them occurred a single time. Around a fifth of the sample rests with the top ten.

Patients with uncontrolled infections, other autoimmune diseases, pregnancy or lactation were excluded. Clinical symptoms, serum thyroxine and TRAb, thyroid ultrasound, and orbital computed tomography formed the basis for the diagnoses. Total RNA was extracted with Trizol reagent, and quality was checked on an Agilent 2100 Bioanalyzer. These data come from a study of T cells in Graves' hyperthyroidism and ophthalmopathy (dated by TCRdb to 2018 to 2020). In terms of the full investigation: To identify distinguishing TCR V-J signatures, a discovery cohort of 100 patients was used, comprising some 45 with Graves' ophthalmopathy and 57 with stable Graves' hyperthyroidism. The 100 or so discovery patients were randomly divided into training and test sets at a 7:3 ratio. Prospective prediction of ophthalmopathy was tested in an independent validation cohort consisting of about 20 hyperthyroidism patients and some 15 patients who later progressed to ophthalmopathy. In several Graves' hyperthyroidism patients, the study also compared T-cell repertoires from thyroid tissue with T-cell repertoires from blood. The paper reports TCR Vbeta CDR3 sequencing of some 140 peripheral blood samples: under 45 ophthalmopathy, fewer than 80 hyperthyroidism and some 17 progressor patients. After sampling, hyperthyroidism patients received methimazole starting at 30 mg daily, and ophthalmopathy patients received high-dose intravenous methylprednisolone. General conclusions and limits of the study: Sample size was not statistically predetermined, and blinding of investigators to group allocation was not performed. In cross-validation, a model built on a 13 V-J signature told ophthalmopathy apart from stable hyperthyroidism with 87.88% sensitivity and around 84% specificity, and in testing the same model reached 80%/75%. During validation, the model predicted progression to ophthalmopathy a median of around six months ahead of onset, with almost 71% sensitivity and more than 72% specificity. Most expanded thyroid clonotypes (frequency above 0.001) were also detected in blood, suggesting blood repertoires may reflect thyroid immune responses.

The source of this sequence is an adult woman with Graves' disease, either hyperthyroidism or ophthalmopathy (not recorded which). The sequenced sample was peripheral blood or thyroid tissue (not recorded which).

The nucleotides read TGTGCCAGCAGTTTAACCGATTCAAACTATGGCTACACCTTC. This translates into CASSLTDSNYGYTF. This sequence uses TRBV12-3 or TRBV12-4 and TRBJ1-2; a confident D gene designation cannot be given. V is pared back by 2 bases and J by 2 bases, with 9 bases lying between the germline termini. The CDR3, from cysteine to phenylalanine, totals 14 residues. Only the CDR3 DNA is retained, 42 bases long and in frame from the first base.